The 17 T cell receptor beta chains reported below all come from one sample, sequenced in a study of shared clonotypes between healthy human individuals. TCRdb's copy holds only in-frame clones and misses some; the assay was immunoSEQ multiplex PCR. The sample includes more than 400,000 clones, about 72% of them seen just once. Source material: PBMCs. These receptors all come from a woman aged 35 to 49 in good health. Some clones in this sample may be carry-over from other donors' samples.

This chain joins TRBV18 and TRBJ1-4; D ambiguous. Germline CDR1 reads KGHSH; CDR2 reads LQKENI. The CDR3 is 14 amino acids. Trimming pared 3 bases from V and 14 bases from J, leaving 19 bases between. CDR3 DNA sequence: TGTGCCAGCTCACCGCTACCGGACGTAGCGTCTCTGTTTTTT. Its translation is CASSPLPDVASLFF.

This clone has just a few counts. The CDR3 bases are TGTGCCAGCAGCCTGGGTTTGCCAGGTCAGCCCCAGCATTTT. Amino acid sequence: CASSLGLPGQPQHF. The chain uses TRBV7-9 and TRBJ1-5; D gene unclear. Germline CDR1 SEHNR, CDR2 FQNEAQ (reference sequence). The CDR3 is 14 residues long. V gave up 5 bases and J gave up 6 bases, with 14 bases separating them. Variable domain in full (rest from reference TRBV7-9 and TRBJ1-5): DTGVSQNPRHKITKRGQNVTFRCDPISEHNRLYWYRQTLGQGPEFLTYFQNEAQLEKSRLLSDRFSAERPKGSFSTLEIQRTEQGDSAMYLCASSLGLPGQPQHFGDGTRLSIL.

The chain combines TRBV5-6 with TRBJ1-2, with D perhaps TRBD1 (5 bases). From germline, CDR1 is SGHDT and CDR2 YYEEEE. The V end lost 0 bases, the J end lost 5 bases, and 14 bases lay between the germline ends. The CDR3 contains 15 residues. CDR3 residues: CASSLVGGGGYGYTF. The CDR3 nucleotides read TGTGCCAGCAGCTTGGTGGGGGGAGGCGGATATGGCTACACCTTC. The whole variable domain, filled in from reference TRBV5-6 and TRBJ1-2, reads DAGVTQSPTHLIKTRGQQVTLRCSPKSGHDTVSWYQQALGQGPQFIFQYYEEEERQRGNFPDRFSGHQFPNYSSELNVNALLLGDSALYLCASSLVGGGGYGYTFGSGTRLTVV.

The V call is TRBV28, the J call TRBJ1-1; D ambiguous. CDR1 MDHEN and CDR2 SYDVKM come from the germline V gene. The V gene lost 6 bases and the J gene lost 3 bases, with 14 bases spanning the gap. CDR3 length: 14 amino acids. The CDR3 coding sequence is TGTGCCAGCAGACTCCCTCAGGTCCACACTGAAGCTTTCTTT. Protein: CASRLPQVHTEAFF.

The V gene is TRBV7-8, the J gene TRBJ1-2; D may be TRBD1 (5 bases). V lost 5 bases, J lost 6 bases, and 13 bases lay in between. The CDR3 has 13 residues. Per germline, CDR1 SGHVS and CDR2 FQNEAQ. DNA of the CDR3: TGTGCCAGCAGCCCCGACAGTTCGCATGGCTACACCTTC. It codes for CASSPDSSHGYTF.

The chain carries TRBV18 and TRBJ1-1, with 9 bases fitting TRBD1. The CDR3 is made up of 18 amino acids. V was pared by 1 base and J by 1 base, with 10 bases of the junction left unmatched. The germline gives CDR1 KGHSH, CDR2 LQKENI. The CDR3 coding sequence is TGTGCCAGCTCACCACTTGACACAGGGGGCGTTAGGAACACTGAAGCTTTCTTT. This translates into CASSPLDTGGVRNTEAFF.

On this clone itself: The sample carries other DNA sequences with the same CDR3. This chain links TRBV29-1 with TRBJ2-7; TRBD2 aligns across 7 bases. This CDR3 comprises 13 residues. CDR1 SQVTM and CDR2 ANQGSEA come from the germline V gene. The J segment lost 2 bases and the V segment lost 2 bases, leaving 3 bases of the junction unmatched. In DNA form, the CDR3 reads TGCAGCGTTGAACCCAGCGGGGCCTACGAGCAGTACTTC. The encoded protein is CSVEPSGAYEQYF.

The CDR3, as DNA: TGTGCCTGGACTCCCCTACCTGGGGCCAACGTCCTGACTTTC. Translation gives CAWTPLPGANVLTF. This chain connects TRBV30 to TRBJ2-6, with unresolved D. Germline CDR1 reads GTSNPN; CDR2 reads SVGIG (reference sequence). This CDR3 region has 14 residues. The ends were cut back, 4 bases at V and 2 bases at J, with 9 bases in the middle.

Comment on this clone: Other DNA sequences in the same sample also yield this CDR3. The J gene is TRBJ2-7, the V gene TRBV5-6, with D hard to call. The germline gives CDR1 SGHDT, CDR2 YYEEEE. CDR3 length: 13 residues. The V and J ends lost 0 bases and 1 base respectively, with 5 bases between them. The CDR3 protein is CASSLGQSYEQYF. In DNA form, the CDR3 reads TGTGCCAGCAGCTTGGGGCAGTCCTACGAGCAGTACTTC.

This clone was observed a few times. The chain is built from TRBV6-1 and TRBJ1-6; D remains ambiguous. V was clipped by 2 bases and J by 8 bases, with 16 bases between them. Germline CDR1 MNHNS, CDR2 SASEGT. The CDR3 spans 16 residues. CDR3 nucleotides: TGTGCCAGCAGTGAACATTCCGCCGCGGCGGATTCACCCCTCCACTTT. Translation: CASSEHSAAADSPLHF.

The chain combines TRBV15 with TRBJ1-4; D gene uncertain. With 0 bases removed from V and 4 bases from J, the gap between germline ends came to 6 bases. The germline CDR1 and CDR2 sequences are LNHNV and YYDKDF (reference sequence). This CDR3 is 14 amino acids long. CDR3 DNA sequence: TGTGCCACCAGCAGAGATCACGGTAATGAAAAACTGTTTTTT. Encoded protein: CATSRDHGNEKLFF.

This chain joins TRBV9 and TRBJ2-6; D possibly corresponds to TRBD1 (6 bases). Germline CDR1 SGDLS, CDR2 YYNGEE. CDR3 length equals 15 residues. V was cut by 3 bases and J by 4 bases, with 11 bases left in between. The CDR3 nucleotides read TGTGCCAGCAGCGAACAGGGTTCGGGGGCCAACGTCCTGACTTTC. Residues: CASSEQGSGANVLTF.

Notes on this clone: Other nucleotide sequences from this sample produce the same CDR3. Here the CDR3 reads CASRRLAGGLTDTQYF. The CDR3 coding sequence is TGTGCCAGCAGGCGCCTGGCGGGAGGACTCACAGATACGCAGTATTTT. The chain joins TRBV28 to TRBJ2-3; 8 nucleotides agree with TRBD2. This CDR3 is 16 amino acids long. Germline-derived CDR1 and CDR2 are MDHEN and SYDVKM. Trimming removed 6 bases from V and 2 bases from J; junction bases left unmatched: 10.

This chain links TRBV18 with TRBJ1-2, with D possibly TRBD1 on 6 matching bases. Germline V gives CDR1 KGHSH, CDR2 LQKENI. The V end lost 2 bases, the J end lost 0 bases, and 16 bases lay between the germline ends. There are 17 residues in the CDR3. CDR3 sequence: CASSPGQLNWANYGYTF. Written as DNA, the CDR3 is TGTGCCAGCTCACCAGGACAGCTAAATTGGGCTAACTATGGCTACACCTTC. Full variable domain (rest looked up from reference TRBV18 and TRBJ1-2): NAGVMQNPRHLVRRRGQEARLRCSPMKGHSHVYWYRQLPEEGLKFMVYLQKENIIDESGMPKERFSAEFPKEGPSILRIQQVVRGDSAAYFCASSPGQLNWANYGYTFGSGTRLTVV.

This clone was counted a single time. This chain connects TRBV7-3 to TRBJ2-2; D call uncertain. Trimming took 6 bases from V and 2 from J, leaving 10 bases between them. The CDR3 is 14 amino acids. CDR1 and CDR2 from the germline V gene are SGHTA and FQGTGA. The DNA of the CDR3 is TGTGCCAGCAGGGACGGACCAAACACCGGGGAGCTGTTTTTT. Its translation is CASRDGPNTGELFF.

CDR3 region: CASGGARLAKNIQYF. As DNA, the CDR3 is TGTGCCAGCGGAGGGGCAAGGCTAGCCAAAAACATTCAGTACTTC. This rearrangement joins TRBV2 to TRBJ2-4, with D possibly matching TRBD2 (6 bases). The CDR3 has 15 residues. Germline V lookup: CDR1 SNHLY, CDR2 FYNNEI. Trimming removed 8 bases from V and 0 bases from J, with 14 bases in between. Looking up the rest from reference TRBV2 and TRBJ2-4 gives the full variable domain: EPEVTQTPSHQVTQMGQEVILRCVPISNHLYFYWYRQILGQKVEFLVSFYNNEISEKSEIFDDQFSVERPDGSNFTLKIRSTKLEDSAMYFCASGGARLAKNIQYFGAGTRLSVL.

Only one count was recorded for this clone. This may be a read error, as it is one base from a much larger clone. The chain joins TRBV29-1 to TRBJ1-1; D possibly corresponds to TRBD1 (6 bases). The CDR3 contains 13 residues. The germline V gene has CDR1 SQVTM and CDR2 ANQGSEA. CDR3 residues: CSVVRTEGSEALF. Written as DNA, the CDR3 is TGCAGCGTTGTTAGGACAGAGGGCTCTGAAGCTTTATTT.